The next 32 T cell receptor beta chains were all read from a single sample in a study of cytomegalovirus exposure and HLA in healthy donors (dated by TCRdb to about 2017). Library method: the immunoSEQ multiplex PCR assay. The multiplex PCR relied on a mix of 60 forward primers for TCR Vbeta segments and 13 reverse primers for TCR Jbeta segments. TCRdb carries this immuneACCESS record with in-frame sequences only. Its versions omit some clonotypes, under half of them owing to an unresolved V gene in the studies checked, with the rest unexplained. A total of around 200,000 clones appear in this sample, 77% of them only once. 3.7% of the sample is taken by the ten largest. Material: PBMCs. Receptor source: an older woman in good health and CMV-seropositive.

The V gene is TRBV10-3, the J gene TRBJ2-7, with TRBD1 as a possible D gene (5 bases). CDR1 is ENHRY, CDR2 SYGVKD, per germline. The CDR3 runs to 15 residues. V shed 6 bases and J shed 5 bases, with 20 bases lying between them. DNA of the CDR3: TGTGCCATCAGACCCTCCTGGGGCGAGGATAACGAGCAGTACTTC. Protein product: CAIRPSWGEDNEQYF.

The V and J genes are TRBV9 and TRBJ2-2; maybe TRBD2 (6 bases). Germline CDR1 SGDLS, CDR2 YYNGEE. There are 13 residues in the CDR3. Trimming pared 6 bases from V and 7 bases from J, leaving 13 bases between. In DNA form, the CDR3 reads TGTGCCAGCACAGGAGGGGCGGGCGGGGAGCTGTTTTTT. It is translated as CASTGGAGGELFF.

The chain employs TRBV11-2 and TRBJ2-7, with a weak D call TRBD1 (6 bases). The CDR3 loop spans 16 amino acids. The V gene lost 4 bases and the J gene lost 0 bases, with 16 bases spanning the gap. Germline CDR1 SGHAT, CDR2 FQNNGV. In nucleotides, the CDR3 is TGTGCCAGCAGCTCGGTGGTGGGCAGGGGCTCCTACGAGCAGTACTTC. Its translation: CASSSVVGRGSYEQYF.

The chain employs TRBV5-1 and TRBJ2-5, with TRBD2 matching 10 bases. The J call may be faulty, since TRBJ2-7 better matches the DNA end. This CDR3 is built from 16 residues. Germline lookup yields CDR1 SGHRS and CDR2 YFSETQ. CDR3 protein: CASSLASSGGRNEQYF. The CDR3 DNA sequence: TGCGCCAGCAGCTTGGCCAGTAGCGGGGGGAGGAACGAGCAGTACTTC.

The chain is built from TRBV6-1 and TRBJ1-6; TRBD1 aligns across 8 bases. This CDR3 spans 14 amino acids. Trimming cost V 6 bases and J 6 bases; bases outside gene matches: 4. Germline assignment: CDR1 MNHNS and CDR2 SASEGT. This CDR3 is CASSRDRLNSPLHF. CDR3 DNA sequence: TGTGCCAGCAGCCGGGACAGGCTTAATTCACCCCTCCACTTT.

The chain carries TRBV7-2 and TRBJ2-5; the D is unclear. V shed 3 bases and J shed 4 bases, with 9 bases lying between them. CDR1 SGHTA and CDR2 FQGNSA come from the germline V gene. The CDR3 has 13 residues. The CDR3 here is CASSFGHPETQYF. In nucleotides, the CDR3 is TGTGCCAGCAGCTTTGGCCACCCAGAGACCCAGTACTTC.

The rearrangement uses TRBV6-1 and TRBJ1-2; 7 positions agree with TRBD1. The CDR3 has 15 residues. J was trimmed by 7 bases and V by 0 bases; bases with no gene match: 8. Germline assignment: CDR1 MNHNS and CDR2 SASEGT. CDR3 amino acids: CASSEARLTGSGYTF. DNA of the CDR3: TGTGCCAGCAGTGAAGCTAGGTTGACAGGGAGTGGCTACACCTTC.

V is TRBV15 and J is TRBJ2-2; perhaps TRBD1 as D (6 bases). V lost 0 bases and J lost 1, with 24 bases in between. This CDR3 spans 21 amino acids. CDR1 and CDR2 (germline): LNHNV, YYDKDF (reference sequence). For the CDR3, the DNA is TGTGCCACCAGCAGAGAAATCCCTTCCACTCTGGACAGCCAGAACACCGGGGAGCTGTTTTTT. It codes for CATSREIPSTLDSQNTGELFF. The full variable domain, rest sourced from reference TRBV15 and TRBJ2-2, is DAMVIQNPRYQVTQFGKPVTLSCSQTLNHNVMYWYQQKSSQAPKLLFHYYDKDFNNEADTPDNFQSRRPNTSFCFLDIRSPGLGDTAMYLCATSREIPSTLDSQNTGELFFGEGSRLTVL.

The V and J genes are TRBV5-1 and TRBJ2-7; 12 bases agree with TRBD2. The CDR3 extends over 17 amino acids. Germline V gene data show CDR1 as SGHRS and CDR2 as YFSETQ. V shed 0 bases, J shed 1 base, and the junction held 5 bases outside the gene matches. This chain's CDR3 is CASSLAQTSGGSYEQYF. The DNA of the CDR3 is TGCGCCAGCAGCTTGGCTCAGACTAGCGGGGGATCCTACGAGCAGTACTTC.

CDR3 region: CASSSPRTGRKVGYTF. Here the CDR3 DNA reads TGTGCCAGCAGCTCCCCCCGGACAGGGAGGAAGGTTGGCTACACCTTC. This chain links TRBV11-2 with TRBJ1-2, with 8 nucleotides matching TRBD1. V shed 4 bases and J 7 bases; nucleotides not matched to a gene: 14. CDR1 and CDR2 (germline): SGHAT, FQNNGV. The CDR3 extends over 16 amino acids.

Only a few counts were recorded for this clone. V gene TRBV18 combines with J gene TRBJ1-2; the D gene is possibly TRBD1 (5 bases). The CDR3 consists of 14 residues. Germline V gives CDR1 KGHSH, CDR2 LQKENI. V dropped 0 bases and J dropped 8 bases, with 13 bases sitting between them. The CDR3 nucleotides are TGTGCCAGCTCACCACCCCCGACAGAGCAGGGCTACACCTTC. It encodes CASSPPPTEQGYTF.

The chain recombines TRBV28 with TRBJ1-5; 8 nucleotides line up with TRBD1. The CDR3 covers 16 residues. Germline CDR1 MDHEN, CDR2 SYDVKM. Unmatched junction bases numbered 10, after V lost 8 bases and J lost 1 base. The CDR3 here is CASLHRGARSNQPQHF. The CDR3 DNA follows: TGTGCCAGCCTTCACAGGGGGGCACGGAGCAATCAGCCCCAGCATTTT.

This clone occurred once. This chain links TRBV4-1 with TRBJ2-3; D perhaps matches TRBD1 (6 bases). The CDR3 covers 16 residues. V dropped 4 bases and J dropped 4 bases, with 18 bases sitting between them. The germline V gene has CDR1 MGHRA and CDR2 YSYEKL. The CDR3 DNA reads TGCGCCAGCAGCCCCCAGACAGGCAGGTACGCAGATACGCAGTATTTT. Its translation: CASSPQTGRYADTQYF.

The genes are TRBV7-2 and TRBJ2-1, with TRBD1 matching 11 bases. Germline assignment: CDR1 SGHTA and CDR2 FQGNSA. V lost 0 bases, J lost 3 bases, and 1 base stayed unmatched. The length of the CDR3 is 16 residues. CDR3 sequence: CASSLAGTGGYNEQFF. CDR3 DNA: TGTGCCAGCAGCTTAGCCGGGACAGGGGGCTACAATGAGCAGTTCTTC.

The chain has TRBV4-2 and TRBJ2-2; no firm D call. V was pared by 3 bases and J by 8 bases, with 13 bases between. The CDR3 consists of 14 residues. Germline lookup yields CDR1 LGHNA and CDR2 YNFKEQ. The CDR3 here is CASSHRNRSGELFF. The CDR3 nucleotides read TGTGCCAGCAGCCATCGGAACAGATCAGGGGAGCTGTTTTTT.

Note on this clone: One end of the junction fails to match germline, which may point to a read error. The chain has TRBV7-7 and TRBJ2-2, with TRBD2 matching 9 bases. CDR1 is SSHAT and CDR2 is FNYEAQ in the germline V gene (reference sequence). The CDR3 is 15 residues long. CDR3 in DNA: TGTGCTAGCAGCCCGATAGCGGGAGAGACCGGGGAGCTGTTTTTT. It yields the protein CASSPIAGETGELFF.

The rearrangement uses TRBV19 and TRBJ2-2; 7 positions agree with TRBD2. The V and J ends lost 6 bases and 4 bases, in that order; junction bases with no gene match: 5. This CDR3 is 14 amino acids long. The germline V gene has CDR1 LNHDA and CDR2 SQIVND (reference sequence). The CDR3 protein is CASRWGGTTGELFF. Here the CDR3 DNA reads TGTGCCAGTAGGTGGGGGGGGACCACCGGGGAGCTGTTTTTT.

This clone was seen a handful of times. One end of the junction fails to match germline, which may point to a read error. V gene TRBV30 combines with J gene TRBJ2-4; possible D gene TRBD2, 5 bases. CDR1 and CDR2 (germline): GTSNPN, SVGIG (reference sequence). CDR3 length: 15 residues. CDR3 DNA sequence: TGTGCCTGGAGCGGACGGCCTCTAGCCAAAAACAGTCAGTACTTC. It is translated as CAWSGRPLAKNSQYF.

V gene TRBV7-3 combines with J gene TRBJ2-2, with unresolved D. Germline CDR1 SGHTA, CDR2 FQGTGA. This CDR3 spans 13 amino acids. The ends were cut back, 2 bases at V and 7 bases at J, with 8 bases in the middle. CDR3 nucleotide sequence: TGTGCCAGCAGCTTAGTCCCGAGCGGGGAGCTGTTTTTT. Its translation is CASSLVPSGELFF.

CDR3 nucleotide sequence: TGCAGTGCCCCTGAGTACGAGCAGTACTTC. Amino acid sequence: CSAPEYEQYF. The chain employs TRBV20-1 and TRBJ2-7; no definite D call. Trimming cost V 6 bases and J 4 bases, with 7 bases left between them. Germline CDR1 DFQATT, CDR2 SNEGSKA (reference sequence). The CDR3 has 10 residues.

Points on this clone: Sequence at one end of the junction differs from germline and may be a read error. V and J are TRBV7-7 and TRBJ2-2, with D perhaps assigned TRBD1 or TRBD2 (7 bases each). The CDR3 is made up of 13 amino acids. The germline V gene encodes CDR1 SSHAT and CDR2 FNYEAQ (reference sequence). CDR3 DNA sequence: TGTGCTAGCAGGGGGGGGAACACCGGGGAGCTGTTTTTT. It is translated as CASRGGNTGELFF.

This rearrangement joins TRBV9 to TRBJ2-7, with D possibly matching TRBD2 (6 bases). The germline CDR1 and CDR2 sequences are SGDLS and YYNGEE. CDR3 length: 13 amino acids. Trimming shortened V by 2 bases and J by 3 bases, and 9 bases separated the two germline ends. DNA for the CDR3: TGTGCCAGCAGCGTGGTTAGCGGCTACGAGCAGTACTTC. It specifies CASSVVSGYEQYF. Full variable domain (outside the CDR3, taken from reference TRBV9 and TRBJ2-7): DSGVTQTPKHLITATGQRVTLRCSPRSGDLSVYWYQQSLDQGLQFLIQYYNGEERAKGNILERFSAQQFPDLHSELNLSSLELGDSALYFCASSVVSGYEQYFGPGTRLTVT.

This clone was counted a few times. The chain carries TRBV30 and TRBJ2-7, with D uncertain. Germline V gene lookup returns CDR1 GTSNPN and CDR2 SVGIG (reference sequence). The CDR3 has 12 amino acids. V gave up 2 bases and J gave up 9 bases, with 14 bases separating them. The CDR3 bases are TGTGCCTGGAGTAGAACTGGGTCGGGGCAGTACTTC. Its translation is CAWSRTGSGQYF.

This chain uses TRBV5-8 with TRBJ2-3, with 7 bases matching TRBD2. The ends lost 4 bases at V and 6 bases at J; junction bases unmatched: 11. CDR1 is SGHTS and CDR2 is YDEGEE in the germline V gene. This CDR3 contains 15 residues. The CDR3 DNA sequence: TGTGCCAGCAGCACGACTCGCGGGGGTCAGGATACGCAGTATTTT. Translating it yields CASSTTRGGQDTQYF. The full variable domain, rest sourced from reference TRBV5-8 and TRBJ2-3, is EAGVTQSPTHLIKTRGQQATLRCSPISGHTSVYWYQQALGLGLQFLLWYDEGEERNRGNFPPRFSGRQFPNYSSELNVNALELEDSALYLCASSTTRGGQDTQYFGPGTRLTVL.

The rearrangement links TRBV5-6 to TRBJ1-2, with 7 bases that match TRBD1. The V segment lost 0 bases and the J segment 0 bases; nucleotides outside the gene matches: 11. The CDR3 length is 18 residues. Germline V gene lookup returns CDR1 SGHDT and CDR2 YYEEEE. Written as DNA, the CDR3 is TGTGCCAGCAGCTTGGGGCTGGACAGGCCCACTTCTAACTATGGCTACACCTTC. Translated: CASSLGLDRPTSNYGYTF.

CDR3 in DNA: TGTGCCAGCAGCGTAGAGCGGGAGGGGGGTGAGCAGTTCTTC. It is translated as CASSVEREGGEQFF. The chain joins TRBV9 to TRBJ2-1; 10 nucleotides line up with TRBD2. Germline V lookup: CDR1 SGDLS, CDR2 YYNGEE. The ends lost 0 bases at V and 9 bases at J; junction bases unmatched: 3. The CDR3 totals 14 residues.

This chain connects TRBV9 to TRBJ2-2; TRBD2 matches 9 bases. This CDR3 has 15 residues. In germline, CDR1 is SGDLS, CDR2 YYNGEE. The ends lost 0 bases at V and 4 bases at J; junction bases unmatched: 1. Written as DNA, the CDR3 is TGTGCCAGCAGCGTAGCTAGCGGGGCCACCGGGGAGCTGTTTTTT. Protein product: CASSVASGATGELFF.

V and J are TRBV7-2 and TRBJ1-6; 9 nucleotides line up with TRBD1. The CDR3 is 14 residues long. Germline values: CDR1 SGHTA, CDR2 FQGNSA. With V trimmed by 2 bases and J by 14 bases, 7 bases remained unmatched. DNA of the CDR3: TGTGCCAGCAGCTTATCTATGGGACAGGGAGCCCTCCACTTT. It translates to CASSLSMGQGALHF. Complete variable domain (other parts from reference TRBV7-2 and TRBJ1-6): GAGVSQSPSNKVTEKGKDVELRCDPISGHTALYWYRQSLGQGLEFLIYFQGNSAPDKSGLPSDRFSAERTGGSVSTLTIQRTQQEDSAVYLCASSLSMGQGALHFGNGTRLTVT.

The chain couples TRBV5-5 to TRBJ1-2, with D possibly being TRBD1 (5 bases). From germline, CDR1 is SGHKS and CDR2 YYEKEE (reference sequence). With 0 bases removed from V and 4 bases from J, the gap between germline ends came to 13 bases. CDR3 size: 15 residues. The chain's CDR3 is CASSLGDSLSYGYTF. CDR3 in DNA: TGTGCCAGCAGCTTGGGTGACAGCCTTAGCTATGGCTACACCTTC.

The chain combines TRBV7-3 with TRBJ2-5; TRBD1 matches 10 bases. The J call may be faulty, since TRBJ2-7 better matches the DNA end. The CDR3 length is 16 residues. The germline V gene has CDR1 SGHTA and CDR2 FQGTGA. The CDR3: CASSLASGTGVYEQYF. The CDR3 DNA reads TGTGCCAGCAGCTTAGCGTCGGGGACAGGGGTGTACGAGCAGTACTTC.

This rearrangement joins TRBV15 to TRBJ2-5; D not certain. CDR3 length: 11 amino acids. V lost 2 bases and J lost 6, with 4 bases in between. Per the germline V gene, CDR1 is LNHNV and CDR2 is YYDKDF (reference sequence). CDR3 nucleotide sequence: TGTGCCACCAGCAGAACTAAGACCCAGTACTTC. This encodes CATSRTKTQYF. Combining the CDR3 with reference TRBV15 and TRBJ2-5 gives the whole variable domain DAMVIQNPRYQVTQFGKPVTLSCSQTLNHNVMYWYQQKSSQAPKLLFHYYDKDFNNEADTPDNFQSRRPNTSFCFLDIRSPGLGDTAMYLCATSRTKTQYFGPGTRLLVL.

The chain combines TRBV28 with TRBJ1-3, with D perhaps TRBD1 (5 bases). From germline, CDR1 is MDHEN and CDR2 SYDVKM. The CDR3 extends over 17 amino acids. The V gene lost 3 bases and the J gene lost 0 bases, with 15 bases spanning the gap. CDR3 DNA: TGTGCCAGCAGTTTTTTGGGGGGTACGCTCTCTGGAAACACCATATATTTT. Translating gives CASSFLGGTLSGNTIYF.